Below are 19 T cell receptor beta chains sequenced from a single sample in a study of T cell repertoires in ileal Crohn's disease. Time point meaning: neoterminal ileum biopsy at postoperative endoscopy, about 6 months after surgery. Generated by immunoSEQ multiplex PCR, the TCRdb table keeps only in-frame clones and is missing some. The table records some 9,200 clones, approximately 79% of them present only once. Sequenced: ileal tissue. The receptor source for this set is an adult with Crohn's disease.

The genes are TRBV11-2 and TRBJ1-6, with 8 nucleotides matching TRBD1. Germline trimming cut 5 bases from V and 6 bases from J; bases unmatched to any gene: 6. This CDR3 contains 15 residues. CDR1 and CDR2 (germline): SGHAT, FQNNGV. CDR3 coding DNA: TGTGCCAGCAGCAGATCCAGGGGGCTTAATTCACCCCTCCACTTT. Translation gives CASSRSRGLNSPLHF.

This chain links TRBV7-2 with TRBJ1-2; perhaps TRBD1 as D (5 bases). The V and J ends lost 3 bases and 6 bases respectively, with 11 bases between them. The germline CDR1 and CDR2 sequences are SGHTA and FQGNSA. The CDR3 is 13 amino acids. CDR3 nucleotides: TGTGCCAGCAGCTTCTTGGGACTGGATGGCTACACCTTC. The encoded protein is CASSFLGLDGYTF. Filled out from reference TRBV7-2 and TRBJ1-2, the complete variable domain reads GAGVSQSPSNKVTEKGKDVELRCDPISGHTALYWYRQSLGQGLEFLIYFQGNSAPDKSGLPSDRFSAERTGGSVSTLTIQRTQQEDSAVYLCASSFLGLDGYTFGSGTRLTVV.

In DNA, the CDR3 is TGTGCCAGCAGCTTAGTACACAGGGACCAAGAGACCCAGTACTTC. It codes for CASSLVHRDQETQYF. The rearrangement joins TRBV7-8 to TRBJ2-5, with D possibly TRBD1 on 6 matching bases. The CDR3 is 15 amino acids. Trimming shortened V by 1 base and J by 0 bases, and 9 bases separated the two germline ends. Germline CDR1 and CDR2: SGHVS and FQNEAQ.

Only one count was recorded for this clone. Possible read error: a much larger clone is one base away. This chain uses TRBV29-1 with TRBJ1-4, with a possible D match to TRBD1 (5 bases). Germline V gene lookup returns CDR1 SQVTM and CDR2 ANQGSEA. This CDR3 has 13 residues. CDR3 in amino acids: CSAVGATNEKPFF. The CDR3 region has the DNA TGCAGCGCTGTAGGGGCAACTAATGAAAAACCGTTTTTT.

V gene TRBV7-2 combines with J gene TRBJ2-3, with D tentatively TRBD2 (6 bases). The germline V and J ends were trimmed by 3 bases and 2 bases, with 12 bases remaining between them. This CDR3 comprises 15 residues. CDR1 SGHTA and CDR2 FQGNSA come from the germline V gene. CDR3 amino acids: CASSFRDSDTDTQYF. CDR3 in DNA: TGTGCCAGCAGCTTCCGGGACTCCGACACAGATACGCAGTATTTT.

Comments on this clone: The same CDR3 also results from other DNA sequences found in this sample. The CDR3 protein is CASSLEGGSPYNEQFF. CDR3 nucleotide sequence: TGTGCCAGCAGCTTAGAAGGAGGGAGCCCCTACAATGAGCAGTTCTTC. J is TRBJ2-1 and V is TRBV7-6; D is perhaps TRBD2 (6 bases). Trimming stripped 1 base from V and 2 bases from J, with 12 bases between. This CDR3 has 16 residues. CDR1 and CDR2 (germline): SGHVS, FNYEAQ.

This clone came up a few times. The V gene is TRBV5-1, the J gene TRBJ1-2; perhaps TRBD1 as D (6 bases). The CDR3 contains 14 residues. Deletions cut 0 bases from V and 7 bases from J, with 13 bases between. The germline V gene has CDR1 SGHRS and CDR2 YFSETQ. The CDR3 protein is CASSLVSGEGGYTF. Here the CDR3 DNA reads TGCGCCAGCAGCTTGGTGTCAGGGGAGGGTGGCTACACCTTC.

The chain recombines TRBV5-1 with TRBJ2-7, with 8 bases matching TRBD1. Looked up from germline, CDR1 is SGHRS and CDR2 is YFSETQ. The trim removed 4 bases at V and 2 bases at J, leaving 5 bases unmatched. The CDR3 consists of 14 residues. The CDR3 sequence is CASSRQGTTYEQYF. The CDR3 coding sequence is TGCGCCAGCAGCAGACAGGGGACCACCTACGAGCAGTACTTC.

This clone was recorded only once. The chain couples TRBV27 to TRBJ2-7; D may be TRBD2 (7 bases). V was pared by 11 bases and J by 2 bases, with 16 bases between. The CDR3 consists of 13 residues. Germline V gene lookup returns CDR1 MNHEY and CDR2 SMNVEV (reference sequence). This CDR3 is CASIGGVPYEQYF. CDR3 in DNA: TGTGCCTCGATAGGGGGGGTTCCCTACGAGCAGTACTTC.

This chain uses TRBV30 with TRBJ2-5; 8 bases fit TRBD1. The J call is in doubt because the DNA end fits TRBJ2-7 better. CDR1 and CDR2 from the germline V gene are GTSNPN and SVGIG (reference sequence). The length of the CDR3 is 14 residues. The CDR3 spells CAWSQYRGAGEQYF. The CDR3 bases are TGTGCCTGGAGCCAATACAGGGGGGCGGGCGAGCAGTACTTC.

The chain couples TRBV18 to TRBJ1-5, with D possibly being TRBD1 (6 bases). The CDR3 has 15 residues. Germline CDR1 is KGHSH and CDR2 is LQKENI. V gave up 5 bases and J gave up 6 bases, with 17 bases separating them. CDR3 protein: CASSANTGIGQPQHF. CDR3 nucleotides: TGTGCCAGCTCAGCAAATACAGGGATTGGTCAGCCCCAGCATTTT.

With respect to this clone: A much larger clonotype is one base distant, so this may be a read error. The chain carries TRBV19 and TRBJ2-7; D gene ambiguous. The CDR3 totals 14 residues. CDR1 LNHDA and CDR2 SQIVND come from the germline V gene (reference sequence). V was cut by 5 bases and J by 2 bases, with 13 bases left in between. Here the CDR3 reads CASSPRPGTYEQYF. DNA of the CDR3: TGTGCCAGTAGTCCTCGACCAGGAACCTACGAGCAGTACTTC. Full variable domain (outside the CDR3, taken from reference TRBV19 and TRBJ2-7): DGGITQSPKYLFRKEGQNVTLSCEQNLNHDAMYWYRQDPGQGLRLIYYSQIVNDFQKGDIAEGYSVSREKKESFPLTVTSAQKNPTAFYLCASSPRPGTYEQYFGPGTRLTVT.

The chain carries TRBV14 and TRBJ1-5; no clear D. The CDR3 is 13 amino acids. The V end was cut by 4 bases, the J end by 5 bases, with 9 bases between. Per the germline V gene, CDR1 is SGHDN and CDR2 is FVKESK. DNA for the CDR3: TGTGCCAGCAGCCCTGCGCCCGATCAGCCCCAGCATTTT. Encoded protein: CASSPAPDQPQHF.

The chain couples TRBV18 to TRBJ2-2; a weak D match, TRBD1 (5 bases). Per germline, CDR1 KGHSH and CDR2 LQKENI. Trimming took 3 bases from V and 1 from J, leaving 12 bases between them. The CDR3 has 16 residues. CDR3 protein: CASSPQGSQNTGELFF. CDR3 sequence (DNA): TGTGCCAGCTCACCTCAGGGAAGCCAGAACACCGGGGAGCTGTTTTTT.

The chain is built from TRBV6-1 and TRBJ1-3, with no clear D. Trimming removed 9 bases at V and 0 bases at J, with 12 bases between. This CDR3 is 14 amino acids long. Germline CDR1 reads MNHNS; CDR2 reads SASEGT. The DNA of the CDR3 is TGTGCCAGTCAGGTCCAGGTCTCTGGAAACACCATATATTTT. It translates to CASQVQVSGNTIYF.

A note on this clone: Other nucleotide sequences from this sample produce the same CDR3. This chain uses TRBV6-4 with TRBJ2-1; 8 bases map to TRBD2. This CDR3 region has 14 residues. Germline CDR1 reads MRHNA; CDR2 reads SNTAGT. V shed 5 bases and J 3 bases; nucleotides not matched to a gene: 3. The CDR3 sequence: CASSRGGDYNEQFF. CDR3 in DNA: TGTGCCAGCAGTCGGGGGGGTGACTACAATGAGCAGTTCTTC.

The chain combines TRBV20-1 with TRBJ2-1, with 8 bases lining up with TRBD1. The V gene's germline CDR1 is DFQATT and CDR2 SNEGSKA (reference sequence). The CDR3 covers 11 residues. Trimming cost V 6 bases and J 9 bases; bases outside gene matches: 4. CDR3 sequence: CSAYGQGEQFF. The DNA of the CDR3 is TGCAGTGCCTACGGACAGGGTGAGCAGTTCTTC.

This chain's CDR3 is CASSVRSAGVLHEQFF. The CDR3 nucleotides read TGTGCCAGCAGCGTAAGGTCTGCGGGAGTATTACATGAGCAGTTCTTC. The chain couples TRBV9 to TRBJ2-1; the match to TRBD2 covers 7 bases. The trim removed 1 base at V and 8 bases at J, leaving 12 bases unmatched. This CDR3 spans 16 amino acids. The V gene's germline CDR1 is SGDLS and CDR2 YYNGEE.

The rearrangement uses TRBV7-2 and TRBJ2-7; D might be TRBD1 (6 bases). Germline V gene data show CDR1 as SGHTA and CDR2 as FQGNSA. This CDR3 spans 13 amino acids. With 4 bases removed from V and 6 bases from J, the gap between germline ends came to 13 bases. The CDR3 sequence: CASSSPTGLEQYF. The CDR3 region has the DNA TGTGCCAGCAGCTCTCCGACAGGCCTCGAGCAGTACTTC.